This T cell receptor beta chain was identified in a study of cytomegalovirus exposure and HLA in healthy donors. A multiplex PCR was run with 60 Vbeta primers and 13 Jbeta primers. Repertoires were generated with immunoSEQ multiplex PCR, while TCRdb's copy carries only in-frame clones and drops some. The repertoire has under 200,000 clones, 78% of them found once; the top ten carry under 4%. The CDR3 has 15 amino acids. The germline CDR1 and CDR2 sequences are SGHRS and YFSETQ. V was clipped by 4 bases and J by 1 base; unmatched bases: 4. The rearrangement uses TRBV5-1 and TRBJ2-3, with 9 bases fitting TRBD2. The sample taken for sequencing was PBMCs. This clonotype was obtained from a woman aged 40 to 50 in good health and CMV-seronegative. The CDR3, as DNA: TGCGCCAGCAGCGATCTAGCGGGACGCACAGATACGCAGTATTTT. This gives the protein CASSDLAGRTDTQYF.